This TCR beta chain was identified in a study of beta chain features in type 1 diabetes. CDR3 length equals 17 residues. Germline lookup yields CDR1 SGHTA and CDR2 FQGNSA. V shed 1 base, J shed 9 bases, and the junction held 11 bases outside the gene matches. A word on this clone: What it binds is not known.

Investigators reverse transcribed all isolated RNA, so they sequenced expressed TCRB transcripts. Method: immunoSEQ multiplex PCR; TCRdb's copy keeps in-frame clones and lacks some. The data contain around 250,000 clones, approximately 15% of them seen just once; the ten biggest clones take up around 0.019%. Findings and caveats of the study: Shorter TCRB CDR3s, moderately but significantly so, marked every one of the four CD4+ subsets in Type 1 diabetes patients.

The chain employs TRBV7-2 and TRBJ2-3; 12 bases map to TRBD2. This clonotype originated in a man in his thirties or forties with type 1 diabetes. Sequenced input: naive CD4+ T cells from blood. CDR3 DNA: TGTGCCAGCAGCTTAGTACTAGCGGGAGGCCCCCAGAGGACGCAGTATTTT. Translating gives CASSLVLAGGPQRTQYF.